Following are 12 T cell receptor beta chains from one sample sequenced in a study of CD8 T cell repertoires and HIV-1 epitope variants. Sequencing used immunoSEQ multiplex PCR; TCRdb keeps in-frame clones, though not all of them. In the table there are several thousand clones, 55% to 75% of which are singletons. These receptors' antigens are unknown. The sample was cultured CD8+ T cells derived from PBMCs. Every receptor here comes from a male donor with HIV.

The rearrangement links TRBV30 to TRBJ1-5; 11 bases are a match to TRBD1. This CDR3 spans 19 amino acids. The junction had 10 bases not matched to a gene; V was cut back by 0 bases and J by 0 bases. Germline V gene lookup returns CDR1 GTSNPN and CDR2 SVGIG (reference sequence). CDR3 bases: TGTGCCTGGAGTGTACTGGGGACAGGGGGGCCTTATAGCAATCAGCCCCAGCATTTT. It codes for CAWSVLGTGGPYSNQPQHF.

The CDR3 sequence: CASSSRGRDGYTF. The CDR3, as DNA: TGTGCCAGCAGCTCCCGGGGGCGAGATGGCTACACCTTC. This chain joins TRBV13 and TRBJ1-2; a weak D match, TRBD1 (6 bases). This CDR3 contains 13 residues. The V and J ends lost 4 bases and 6 bases respectively, with 12 bases between them. CDR1 is PRHDT, CDR2 FYEKMQ, per germline (reference sequence).

This clone was observed a single time. The chain carries TRBV5-6 and TRBJ2-2; D is unresolved. The CDR3 extends over 14 amino acids. The V end was cut by 0 bases, the J end by 0 bases, with 3 bases between. Per the germline V gene, CDR1 is SGHDT and CDR2 is YYEEEE. DNA of the CDR3: TGTGCCAGCAGCTTGGGGCCGAACACCGGGGAGCTGTTTTTT. Amino acids: CASSLGPNTGELFF.

The chain couples TRBV5-1 to TRBJ2-7, with TRBD1 as a possible D gene (6 bases). The CDR3 extends over 11 amino acids. V shed 5 bases and J shed 6 bases, with 9 bases lying between them. Germline-derived CDR1 and CDR2 are SGHRS and YFSETQ. The CDR3 region has the DNA TGCGCCAGCAGAACAGGGTCCGAGCAGTACTTC. This sequence encodes CASRTGSEQYF.

The chain couples TRBV6-5 to TRBJ1-2; 8 nucleotides align to TRBD1. CDR1 and CDR2 (germline): MNHEY, SVGAGI. Trimming cost V 2 bases and J 4 bases; bases outside gene matches: 6. The CDR3 runs to 15 residues. The DNA of the CDR3 is TGTGCCAGCAGTTACGCTACCGGGACAGGCTATGGCTACACCTTC. It specifies CASSYATGTGYGYTF.

The V and J genes are TRBV6-5 and TRBJ2-7, with D uncertain. Between the trimmed V and J ends, which lost 8 bases and 1 base, there was a span of 15 bases. The germline V gene encodes CDR1 MNHEY and CDR2 SVGAGI. This CDR3 contains 14 residues. The CDR3 DNA follows: TGTGCCAGCGGCTTTTCTTCAGGATCCTACGAGCAGTACTTC. Its translation is CASGFSSGSYEQYF.

This clone came up once. This chain joins TRBV7-9 and TRBJ2-7, with D hard to call. The CDR3 runs to 13 residues. Germline V gene data show CDR1 as SEHNR and CDR2 as FQNEAQ (reference sequence). Deletions cut 8 bases from V and 3 bases from J, with 14 bases between. The CDR3 DNA reads as TGTGCCAGCTGTCTGTTGGCCGGCTACGAGCAGTACTTC. This codes for CASCLLAGYEQYF.

The CDR3 DNA is TGTGCCAGCAGCTGGGACAGGGGGATAAACGAGCAGTACTTC. It codes for CASSWDRGINEQYF. The chain couples TRBV5-4 to TRBJ2-7; 11 bases agree with TRBD1. In germline, CDR1 is SGHNT, CDR2 YYREEE (reference sequence). The CDR3 totals 14 residues. After removal of 3 bases from V and 5 bases from J, the junction contained 4 bases not matched to a gene.

The chain joins TRBV28 to TRBJ2-3, with D possibly TRBD1 on 6 matching bases. Trimming removed 4 bases from V and 4 bases from J, with 9 bases in between. The germline gives CDR1 MDHEN, CDR2 SYDVKM. The CDR3 runs to 13 residues. DNA of the CDR3: TGTGCCAGCAGTTGGACAGCCGCAGATACGCAGTATTTT. Amino acids: CASSWTAADTQYF.

On this clone: One junction end does not reproduce the germline sequence, and a read error may be involved. The chain couples TRBV25-1 to TRBJ1-3, with unresolved D. Germline lookup yields CDR1 MGHDK and CDR2 SYGVNS. The CDR3 has 10 residues. The CDR3 region is CAGSANTIYF. As DNA, the CDR3 is TGTGCCGGCAGTGCGAACACCATATATTTT.

This chain uses TRBV19 with TRBJ2-5; 10 bases agree with TRBD1. The CDR3 has 14 residues. V was pared by 7 bases and J by 5 bases, with 7 bases of the junction left unmatched. CDR1 and CDR2 from the germline V gene are LNHDA and SQIVND (reference sequence). In nucleotides, the CDR3 is TGTGCCAGTACCCTTAGACAGGGGGCGGAGACCCAGTACTTC. Amino acid sequence: CASTLRQGAETQYF.

The V call is TRBV4-1, the J call TRBJ2-7, with D perhaps TRBD2 (6 bases). This CDR3 contains 16 residues. Trimming took 1 base from V and 4 from J, leaving 17 bases between them. The germline gives CDR1 MGHRA, CDR2 YSYEKL. The CDR3 reads CASSQGVGGRGYEQYF. The DNA of the CDR3 is TGCGCCAGCAGCCAAGGGGTCGGGGGTCGGGGTTACGAGCAGTACTTC.